A selection of T cell receptor beta chains follows, all from one sample in a study of TIL therapy for anti-PD-1-resistant metastatic lung cancer. Clones were read by immunoSEQ multiplex PCR, and TCRdb kept only the in-frame ones, dropping some. Among tens of thousands of clones listed, roughly 80% were seen once. The material sequenced was blood, taken at baseline. The source is a person between 25 and 79 years old with non-small cell lung cancer. The CDR3 runs from the conserved cysteine through the conserved F or W. The D gene is left open where the match is weak. Part of the rows lack a size; the others show once, few, many or a class for expanded clones.

V	D	size	J	CDR3	DNA
TRBV10-1	.	.	TRBJ2-1	CASSEDFYNEQFF	TGCGCCAGCAGTGAGGACTTCTACAATGAGCAGTTCTTC
TRBV5-1	.	.	TRBJ2-2	CASSSGTLGAGELFF	TGCGCCAGCAGCTCCGGGACCCTGGGGGCCGGGGAGCTGTTTTTT
TRBV4-1	.	medium-sized	TRBJ1-6	CASSQASGSSPLHF	TGCGCCAGCAGCCAAGCCTCAGGGAGTTCACCCCTCCACTTT
TRBV7-2	.	.	TRBJ2-7	CASSARVGAQTYEQYF	TGTGCCAGCAGCGCAAGGGTGGGGGCCCAGACCTACGAGCAGTACTTC
TRBV6-6	.	few	TRBJ1-5	CASTTSNQPQHF	TGTGCCAGCACTACGTCGAATCAGCCCCAGCATTTT
TRBV6-5	.	.	TRBJ1-2	CASSYSLGANYGYTF	TGTGCCAGCAGTTACTCTCTGGGGGCTAACTATGGCTACACCTTC
TRBV5-1	TRBD1	medium-sized	TRBJ1-2	CASSLSRTGDHGYTF	TGCGCCAGCAGCTTATCGAGAACAGGGGATCATGGCTACACCTTC
TRBV28	TRBD2	.	TRBJ2-3	CAISTSGGRNTQYF	TGTGCCATTTCGACTAGCGGGGGGAGGAATACGCAGTATTTT
TRBV5-4	TRBD2	.	TRBJ2-3	CASSLTSGNSWGPDTQYF	TGTGCCAGCAGCTTGACTAGCGGGAACTCCTGGGGGCCAGATACGCAGTATTTT
TRBV7-2	.	once	TRBJ2-5	CASSRIQETQYF	TGTGCCAGCAGCCGAATCCAAGAGACCCAGTACTTC
TRBV7-2	.	.	TRBJ1-6	CASSLLGGGSSYNSPLHF	TGTGCCAGCAGCTTATTAGGAGGGGGGAGCTCCTATAATTCACCCCTCCACTTT
TRBV4-3	.	once	TRBJ1-2	CASSQERGGYTF	TGCGCCAGCAGCCAAGAAAGGGGGGGCTACACCTTC
TRBV4-2	.	.	TRBJ1-1	CASSQTGTSDTEAFF	TGTGCCAGTAGCCAGACCGGGACAAGCGACACTGAAGCTTTCTTT
TRBV7-6	.	.	TRBJ2-5	CASSSTRGQETQYF	TGTGCCAGCAGCTCGACAAGGGGGCAAGAGACCCAGTACTTC
TRBV5-6	TRBD2	.	TRBJ2-2	CASSTGGTGELFF	TGTGCCAGCAGCACGGGGGGAACCGGGGAGCTGTTTTTT
TRBV7-9	.	once	TRBJ2-3	CASSLEGRGVDTQYF	TGTGCCAGCAGCTTAGAAGGGCGAGGGGTGGATACGCAGTATTTT
TRBV4-2	TRBD2	.	TRBJ2-7	CASSQDGASGRGYEQYF	TGTGCCAGCAGCCAAGATGGTGCTAGCGGGAGGGGTTACGAGCAGTACTTC
TRBV7-9	.	.	TRBJ1-2	CATARGEANYGYTF	TGTGCCACCGCCCGGGGGGAAGCTAACTATGGCTACACCTTC
TRBV6-5	.	.	TRBJ2-2	CASSLASTGGELFF	TGTGCCAGCAGTTTGGCCTCGACCGGAGGGGAGCTGTTTTTT
TRBV6-1	TRBD1	.	TRBJ2-1	CATNRDRGDDEQFF	TGTGCCACCAACCGGGACAGGGGGGACGATGAGCAGTTCTTC
TRBV28	TRBD1	once	TRBJ1-2	CASSLGFGTGVNYGYTF	TGTGCCAGCAGTTTAGGTTTTGGGACAGGGGTTAACTATGGCTACACCTTC
TRBV11-3	TRBD2	.	TRBJ2-4	CASTLTSGNIQYF	TGTGCCAGCACCCTGACTAGCGGGAACATTCAGTACTTC
TRBV6-6	TRBD1	.	TRBJ1-2	CASRRQGAANYGYTF	TGTGCCAGCAGACGACAGGGGGCGGCTAACTATGGCTACACCTTC
TRBV6-5	TRBD1	.	TRBJ2-7	CASSFRQGPSSYEQYF	TGTGCCAGCAGTTTCCGACAGGGGCCCAGCTCCTACGAGCAGTACTTC
TRBV6-4	.	.	TRBJ2-2	CASSYQFNTGELFF	TGTGCCAGCAGTTACCAATTTAACACCGGGGAGCTGTTTTTT